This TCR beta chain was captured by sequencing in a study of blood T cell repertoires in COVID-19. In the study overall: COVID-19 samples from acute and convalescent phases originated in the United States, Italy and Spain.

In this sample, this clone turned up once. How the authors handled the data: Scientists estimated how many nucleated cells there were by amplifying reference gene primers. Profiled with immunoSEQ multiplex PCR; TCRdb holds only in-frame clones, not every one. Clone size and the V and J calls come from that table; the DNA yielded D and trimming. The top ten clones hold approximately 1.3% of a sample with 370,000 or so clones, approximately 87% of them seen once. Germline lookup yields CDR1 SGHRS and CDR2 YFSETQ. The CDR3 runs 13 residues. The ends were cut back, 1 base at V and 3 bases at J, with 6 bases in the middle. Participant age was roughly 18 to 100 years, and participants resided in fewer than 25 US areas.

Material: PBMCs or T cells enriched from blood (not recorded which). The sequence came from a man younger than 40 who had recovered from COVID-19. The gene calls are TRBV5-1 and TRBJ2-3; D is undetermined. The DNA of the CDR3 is TGCGCCAGCAGCTTGACCGGGACAGATACGCAGTATTTT. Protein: CASSLTGTDTQYF. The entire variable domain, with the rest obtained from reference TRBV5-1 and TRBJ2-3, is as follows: KAGVTQTPRYLIKTRGQQVTLSCSPISGHRSVSWYQQTPGQGLQFLFEYFSETQRNKGNFPGRFSGRQFSNSRSEMNVSTLELGDSALYLCASSLTGTDTQYFGPGTRLTVL.